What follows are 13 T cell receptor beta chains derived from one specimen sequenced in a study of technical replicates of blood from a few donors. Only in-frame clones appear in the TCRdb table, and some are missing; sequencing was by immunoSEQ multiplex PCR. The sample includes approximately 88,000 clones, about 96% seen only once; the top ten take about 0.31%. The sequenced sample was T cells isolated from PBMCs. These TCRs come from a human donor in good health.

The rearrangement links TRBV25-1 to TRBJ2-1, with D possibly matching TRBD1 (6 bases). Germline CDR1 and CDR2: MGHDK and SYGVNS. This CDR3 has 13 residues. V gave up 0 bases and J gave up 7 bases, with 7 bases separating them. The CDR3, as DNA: TGTGCCAGCAGTGAATATAGGGGGAATGAGCAGTTCTTC. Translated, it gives CASSEYRGNEQFF.

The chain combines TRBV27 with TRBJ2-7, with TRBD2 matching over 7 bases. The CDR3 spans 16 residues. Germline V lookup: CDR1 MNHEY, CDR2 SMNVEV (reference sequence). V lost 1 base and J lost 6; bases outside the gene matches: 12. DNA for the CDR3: TGTGCCAGCAGTTTATTCGGGGGACTAACCCTACTCGAGCAGTACTTC. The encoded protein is CASSLFGGLTLLEQYF.

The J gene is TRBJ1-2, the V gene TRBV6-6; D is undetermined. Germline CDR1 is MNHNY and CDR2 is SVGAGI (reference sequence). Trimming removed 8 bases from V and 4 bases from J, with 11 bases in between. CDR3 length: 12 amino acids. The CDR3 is CASHTSSYGYTF. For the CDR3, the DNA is TGTGCCAGCCATACTAGTAGCTATGGCTACACCTTC.

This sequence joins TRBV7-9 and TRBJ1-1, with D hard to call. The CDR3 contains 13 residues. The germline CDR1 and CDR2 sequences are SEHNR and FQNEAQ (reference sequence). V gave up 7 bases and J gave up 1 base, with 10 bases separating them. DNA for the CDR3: TGTGCCAGCATCAGTCCCAAGAACACTGAAGCTTTCTTT. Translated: CASISPKNTEAFF.

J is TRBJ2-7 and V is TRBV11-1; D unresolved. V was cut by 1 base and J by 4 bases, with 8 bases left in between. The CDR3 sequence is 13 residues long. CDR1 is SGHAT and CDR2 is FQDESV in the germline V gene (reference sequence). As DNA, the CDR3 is TGTGCCAGCAGCTTAGTGGAGCTATACGAGCAGTACTTC. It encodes CASSLVELYEQYF.

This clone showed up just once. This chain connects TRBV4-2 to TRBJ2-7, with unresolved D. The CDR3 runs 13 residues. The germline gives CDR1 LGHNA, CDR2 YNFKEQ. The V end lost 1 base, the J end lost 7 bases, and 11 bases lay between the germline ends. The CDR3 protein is CASSQVPQREQYF. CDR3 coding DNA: TGTGCCAGCAGCCAAGTCCCCCAACGGGAGCAGTACTTC.

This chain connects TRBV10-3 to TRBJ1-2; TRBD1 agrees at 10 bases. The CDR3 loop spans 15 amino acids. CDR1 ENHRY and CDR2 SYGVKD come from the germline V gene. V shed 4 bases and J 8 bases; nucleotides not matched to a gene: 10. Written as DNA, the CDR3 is TGTGCCATCAGTGGAGAAAGACAGGGGGCAAAAGGCTACACCTTC. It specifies CAISGERQGAKGYTF.

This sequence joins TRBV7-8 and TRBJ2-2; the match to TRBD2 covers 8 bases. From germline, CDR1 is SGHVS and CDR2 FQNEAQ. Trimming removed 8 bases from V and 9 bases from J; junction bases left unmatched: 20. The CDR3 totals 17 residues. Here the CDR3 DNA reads TGTGCCAGCGCAACCCCGGGGGCATCAGCGGGAGCTAGGGAGCTGTTTTTT. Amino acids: CASATPGASAGARELFF.

CDR3 in DNA: TGTGCCAGCAGCGTTTCAGGGAATTACGAGCAGTACTTC. It is translated as CASSVSGNYEQYF. The chain couples TRBV9 to TRBJ2-7, with D perhaps TRBD1 (5 bases). CDR3 length: 13 residues. Trimming took off 2 bases at V and 4 bases at J, with 10 bases between the two ends. The germline gives CDR1 SGDLS, CDR2 YYNGEE.

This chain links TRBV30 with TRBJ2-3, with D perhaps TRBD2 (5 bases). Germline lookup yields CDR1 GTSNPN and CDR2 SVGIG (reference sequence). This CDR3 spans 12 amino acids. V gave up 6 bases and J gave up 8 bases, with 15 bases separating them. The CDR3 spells CACPSEGGTQYF. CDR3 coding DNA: TGTGCCTGCCCTAGTGAGGGTGGTACGCAGTATTTT.

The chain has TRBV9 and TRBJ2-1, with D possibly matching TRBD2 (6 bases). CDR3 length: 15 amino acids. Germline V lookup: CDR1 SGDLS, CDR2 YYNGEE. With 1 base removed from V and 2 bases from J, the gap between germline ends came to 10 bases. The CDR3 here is CASSVFGSTYNEQFF. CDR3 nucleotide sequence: TGTGCCAGCAGCGTATTCGGGAGTACCTACAATGAGCAGTTCTTC.

The CDR3: CASSRVGGIGFINEQYF. The CDR3 nucleotides read TGCGCCAGCAGCCGCGTCGGGGGAATAGGCTTTATCAACGAGCAGTACTTC. The gene calls are TRBV4-3 and TRBJ2-7, with D possibly matching TRBD2 (6 bases). The CDR3 spans 17 residues. CDR1 LGHNA and CDR2 YSLEER come from the germline V gene. V was cut by 4 bases and J by 5 bases, with 24 bases left in between.

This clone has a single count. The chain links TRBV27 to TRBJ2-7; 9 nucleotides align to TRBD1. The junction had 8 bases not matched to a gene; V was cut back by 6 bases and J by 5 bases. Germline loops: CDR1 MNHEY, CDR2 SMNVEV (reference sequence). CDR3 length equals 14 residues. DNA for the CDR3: TGTGCCAGCAGCTTTACAGGGGGCAGGAACGAGCAGTACTTC. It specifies CASSFTGGRNEQYF.